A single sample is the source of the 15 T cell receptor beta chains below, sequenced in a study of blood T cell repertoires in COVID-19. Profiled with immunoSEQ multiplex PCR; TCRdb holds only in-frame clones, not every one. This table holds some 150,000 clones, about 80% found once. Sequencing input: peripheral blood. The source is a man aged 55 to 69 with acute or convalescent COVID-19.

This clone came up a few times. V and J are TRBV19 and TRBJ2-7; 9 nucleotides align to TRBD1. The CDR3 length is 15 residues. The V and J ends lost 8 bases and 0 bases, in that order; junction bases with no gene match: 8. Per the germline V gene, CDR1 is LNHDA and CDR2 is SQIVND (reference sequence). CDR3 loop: CASGVGQGSSYEQYF. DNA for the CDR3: TGTGCCAGTGGAGTAGGACAGGGGTCCTCCTACGAGCAGTACTTC.

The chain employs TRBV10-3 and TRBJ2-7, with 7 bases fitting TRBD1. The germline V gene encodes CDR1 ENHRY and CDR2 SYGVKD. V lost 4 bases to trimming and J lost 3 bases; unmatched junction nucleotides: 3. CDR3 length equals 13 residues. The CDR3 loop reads CAISAGTDYEQYF. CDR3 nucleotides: TGTGCCATCAGTGCCGGGACAGACTACGAGCAGTACTTC.

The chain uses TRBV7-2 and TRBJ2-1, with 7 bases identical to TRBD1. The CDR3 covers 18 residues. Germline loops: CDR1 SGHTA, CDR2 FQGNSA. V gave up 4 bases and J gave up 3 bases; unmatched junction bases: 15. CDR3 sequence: CASSSRNQGTANYNEQFF. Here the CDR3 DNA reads TGTGCCAGCAGCTCACGGAACCAGGGGACAGCAAACTACAATGAGCAGTTCTTC.

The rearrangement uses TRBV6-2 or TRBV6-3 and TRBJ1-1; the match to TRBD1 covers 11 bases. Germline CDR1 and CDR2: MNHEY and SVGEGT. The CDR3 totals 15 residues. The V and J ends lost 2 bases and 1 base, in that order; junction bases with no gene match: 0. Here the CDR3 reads CASSYGTGGNTEAFF. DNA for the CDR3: TGTGCCAGCAGTTACGGGACAGGGGGGAACACTGAAGCTTTCTTT.

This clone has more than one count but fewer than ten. The CDR3 DNA follows: TGTGCCAGCAGCTTTAGCGGGCTTCCCCAAGAGACCCAGTACTTC. Amino acids: CASSFSGLPQETQYF. The chain has TRBV11-1 and TRBJ2-5, with 7 bases fitting TRBD2. Germline-derived CDR1 and CDR2 are SGHAT and FQDESV (reference sequence). The V segment lost 3 bases and the J segment 1 base; nucleotides outside the gene matches: 5. The CDR3 is made up of 15 amino acids. The full variable domain, completed using reference TRBV11-1 and TRBJ2-5, is EAEVAQSPRYKITEKSQAVAFWCDPISGHATLYWYRQILGQGPELLVQFQDESVVDDSQLPKDRFSAERLKGVDSTLKIQPAELGDSAMYLCASSFSGLPQETQYFGPGTRLLVL.

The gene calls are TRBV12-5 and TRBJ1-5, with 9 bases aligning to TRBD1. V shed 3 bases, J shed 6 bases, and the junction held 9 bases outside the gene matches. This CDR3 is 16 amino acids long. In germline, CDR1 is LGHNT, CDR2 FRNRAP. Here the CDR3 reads CASGLGGTGYGQPQHF. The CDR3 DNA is TGTGCTAGTGGTTTAGGGGGGACAGGGTATGGTCAGCCCCAGCATTTT. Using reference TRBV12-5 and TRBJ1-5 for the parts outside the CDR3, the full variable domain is DARVTQTPRHKVTEMGQEVTMRCQPILGHNTVFWYRQTMMQGLELLAYFRNRAPLDDSGMPKDRFSAEMPDATLATLKIQPSEPRDSAVYFCASGLGGTGYGQPQHFGDGTRLSIL.

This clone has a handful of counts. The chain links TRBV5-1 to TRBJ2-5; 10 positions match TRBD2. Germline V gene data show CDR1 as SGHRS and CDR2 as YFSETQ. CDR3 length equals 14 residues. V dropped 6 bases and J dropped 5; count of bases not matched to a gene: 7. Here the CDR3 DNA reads TGCGCCAGCACCCAACTAGCGGGATCTGAGACCCAGTACTTC. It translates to CASTQLAGSETQYF.

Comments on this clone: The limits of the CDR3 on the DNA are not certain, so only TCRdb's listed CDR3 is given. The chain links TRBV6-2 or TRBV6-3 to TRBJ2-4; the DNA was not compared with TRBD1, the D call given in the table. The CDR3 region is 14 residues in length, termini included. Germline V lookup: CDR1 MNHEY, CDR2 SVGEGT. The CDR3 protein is CASSSSGQGNIQYF.

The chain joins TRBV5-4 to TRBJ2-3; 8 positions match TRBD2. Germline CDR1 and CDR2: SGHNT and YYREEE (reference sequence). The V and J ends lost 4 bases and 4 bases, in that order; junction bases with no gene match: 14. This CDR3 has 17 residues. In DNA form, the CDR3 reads TGTGCCAGCAGCGCAACCGGGACTAGTCCCTCGGCAGATACGCAGTATTTT. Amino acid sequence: CASSATGTSPSADTQYF.

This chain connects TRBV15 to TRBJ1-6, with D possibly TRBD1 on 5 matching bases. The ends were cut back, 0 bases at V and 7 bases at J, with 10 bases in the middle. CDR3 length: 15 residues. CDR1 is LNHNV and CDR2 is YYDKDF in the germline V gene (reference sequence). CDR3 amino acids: CATSRDRRGNSPLHF. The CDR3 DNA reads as TGTGCCACCAGCAGAGATCGAAGGGGCAATTCACCCCTCCACTTT.

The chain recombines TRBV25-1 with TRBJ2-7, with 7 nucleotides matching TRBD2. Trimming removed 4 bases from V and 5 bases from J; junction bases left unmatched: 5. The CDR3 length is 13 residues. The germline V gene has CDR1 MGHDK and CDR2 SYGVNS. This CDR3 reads CASSVTGGHEQYF. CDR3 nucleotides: TGTGCCAGCAGTGTGACGGGGGGTCACGAGCAGTACTTC.

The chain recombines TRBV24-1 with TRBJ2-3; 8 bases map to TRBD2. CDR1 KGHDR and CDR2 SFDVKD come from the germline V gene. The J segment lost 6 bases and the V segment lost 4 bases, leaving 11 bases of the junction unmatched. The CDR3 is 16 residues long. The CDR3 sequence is CATSDQTSASRDTQYF. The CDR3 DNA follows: TGTGCCACCAGTGACCAGACTAGCGCTAGCCGGGATACGCAGTATTTT.

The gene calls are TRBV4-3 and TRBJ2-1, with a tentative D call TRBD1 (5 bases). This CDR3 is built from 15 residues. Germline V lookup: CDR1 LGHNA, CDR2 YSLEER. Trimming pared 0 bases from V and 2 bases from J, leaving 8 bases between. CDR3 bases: TGCGCCAGCAGCCAAGATCAGGGCGCCTACAATGAGCAGTTCTTC. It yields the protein CASSQDQGAYNEQFF.

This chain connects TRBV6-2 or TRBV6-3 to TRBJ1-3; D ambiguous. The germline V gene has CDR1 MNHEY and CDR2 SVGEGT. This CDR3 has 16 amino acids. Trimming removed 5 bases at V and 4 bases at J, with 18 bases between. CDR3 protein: CASSPLGGTSGNTIYF. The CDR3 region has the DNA TGTGCCAGCAGTCCCCTGGGAGGAACATCCGGAAACACCATATATTTT.

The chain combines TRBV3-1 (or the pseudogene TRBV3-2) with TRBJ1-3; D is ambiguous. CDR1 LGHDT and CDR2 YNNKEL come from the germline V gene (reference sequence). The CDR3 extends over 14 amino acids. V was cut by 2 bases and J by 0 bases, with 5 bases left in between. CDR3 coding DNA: TGTGCCAGCAGCCAACAGGTCTCTGGAAACACCATATATTTT. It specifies CASSQQVSGNTIYF.